One sample yielded the 29 T cell receptor beta chains listed below, sequenced in a study of control samples from healthy donors and cancer patients. Produced via immunoSEQ multiplex PCR; TCRdb's table is partial and in-frame only. The sample includes 55,000 to 85,000 clones, nearly 90% seen only once; the top ten take over 15%. The sample taken for sequencing was PBMCs. The receptors stem from a man aged 55 to 69 with lung cancer.

The rearrangement joins TRBV27 to TRBJ2-3, with 11 bases matching TRBD2. This CDR3 contains 22 residues. The V gene's germline CDR1 is MNHEY and CDR2 SMNVEV (reference sequence). Unmatched junction bases numbered 21, after V lost 4 bases and J lost 0 bases. In DNA form, the CDR3 reads TGTGCCAGCAGTTCCCGCTCTCACGTGGGGACTAGCGGACCCTCTAGCACAGATACGCAGTATTTT. This sequence encodes CASSSRSHVGTSGPSSTDTQYF.

V is TRBV11-3 and J is TRBJ1-2; D gene unclear. Germline CDR1 SGHNT, CDR2 YENEEA. CDR3 size: 13 residues. V shed 1 base and J shed 5 bases, with 8 bases lying between them. CDR3 bases: TGTGCCAGCAGCTTAGGGCCAACATATGGCTACACCTTC. Translated: CASSLGPTYGYTF.

This chain uses TRBV2 with TRBJ2-1; 8 bases are a match to TRBD1. The germline V gene has CDR1 SNHLY and CDR2 FYNNEI. This CDR3 region has 15 residues. V lost 7 bases and J lost 2; bases outside the gene matches: 7. In nucleotides, the CDR3 is TGTGCCAGCACGCCGCAGGGGGCTACCTACAATGAGCAGTTCTTC. Translating gives CASTPQGATYNEQFF.

J is TRBJ1-4 and V is TRBV7-2; possibly TRBD1 for D (5 bases). The CDR3 length is 18 residues. The germline CDR1 and CDR2 sequences are SGHTA and FQGNSA. With 1 base removed from V and 10 bases from J, the gap between germline ends came to 25 bases. DNA of the CDR3: TGTGCCAGCAGCTTAGGAATCCCAGGGTCTCTGGGAAGGGGAAAACTGTTTTTT. Its translation: CASSLGIPGSLGRGKLFF.

The chain links TRBV5-6 to TRBJ2-5, with TRBD1 matching over 10 bases. The germline gives CDR1 SGHDT, CDR2 YYEEEE. The J segment lost 5 bases and the V segment lost 2 bases, leaving 9 bases of the junction unmatched. The CDR3 totals 16 residues. The CDR3 DNA reads as TGTGCCAGCAGCTTTATTGACAGGGGGCCGTGGGAGACCCAGTACTTC. Translated, it gives CASSFIDRGPWETQYF.

This chain joins TRBV3-1 (or the pseudogene TRBV3-2) and TRBJ1-2; TRBD1 aligns across 8 bases. Germline lookup yields CDR1 LGHDT and CDR2 YNNKEL (reference sequence). The CDR3 spans 16 residues. The junction had 15 bases not matched to a gene; V was cut back by 4 bases and J by 8 bases. CDR3 residues: CASSLLSGTGERGYTF. Written as DNA, the CDR3 is TGTGCCAGCAGCCTCTTGTCTGGGACAGGTGAGAGGGGCTACACCTTC.

V is TRBV5-1 and J is TRBJ1-2; D gene ambiguous. The CDR3 loop spans 13 amino acids. In germline, CDR1 is SGHRS, CDR2 YFSETQ. V was cut by 4 bases and J by 8 bases, with 15 bases left in between. DNA for the CDR3: TGCGCCAGCAGCCCGGATAGGTTGGGCGGCTACACCTTC. This codes for CASSPDRLGGYTF.

The rearrangement links TRBV10-3 to TRBJ1-2; D not certain. CDR3 length equals 20 residues. CDR1 and CDR2 from the germline V gene are ENHRY and SYGVKD. V was cut by 3 bases and J by 3 bases, with 29 bases left in between. Here the CDR3 reads CAISDPQTLRNREGDYGYTF. CDR3 DNA sequence: TGTGCCATCAGTGATCCCCAAACACTGAGGAATCGGGAAGGCGACTATGGCTACACCTTC.

J is TRBJ1-1 and V is TRBV30; D may be TRBD1 (6 bases). Germline CDR1 reads GTSNPN; CDR2 reads SVGIG (reference sequence). The CDR3 consists of 15 residues. The germline V and J ends were trimmed by 3 bases and 2 bases, with 16 bases remaining between them. The CDR3 reads CAWRLGGQRNTEAFF. As DNA, the CDR3 is TGTGCCTGGAGACTTGGGGGGCAGAGAAACACTGAAGCTTTCTTT.

This clone was seen just once. DNA for the CDR3: TGCGCCAGCAGCCAAGTGGTACCGGGACAGGGGATTGGGTCCTACAATGAGCAGTTCTTC. Translating it yields CASSQVVPGQGIGSYNEQFF. This chain links TRBV4-1 with TRBJ2-1; 10 nucleotides agree with TRBD1. The CDR3 covers 20 residues. Germline CDR1 is MGHRA and CDR2 is YSYEKL. Trimming removed 1 base from V and 1 base from J; junction bases left unmatched: 13.

The chain uses TRBV6-5 and TRBJ2-5; maybe TRBD1 (6 bases). Germline-derived CDR1 and CDR2 are MNHEY and SVGAGI. Trimming took off 6 bases at V and 3 bases at J, with 17 bases between the two ends. CDR3 length: 15 amino acids. CDR3 DNA: TGTGCCAGCAGAGGGACATCCAATTCCAAAGAGACCCAGTACTTC. Amino acids: CASRGTSNSKETQYF.

V is TRBV5-4 and J is TRBJ2-2; 11 nucleotides match TRBD1. This CDR3 is built from 17 residues. Germline CDR1 SGHNT, CDR2 YYREEE (reference sequence). J gave up 10 bases and V 1 base, and 12 bases lay outside the gene matches. CDR3 in DNA: TGTGCCAGCAGCTTGTTGGGACAGGGGGGGAGTAATGAGGAGCTGTTTTTT. It is translated as CASSLLGQGGSNEELFF.

The chain links TRBV6-5 to TRBJ1-5; no reliable D call. Trimming took off 6 bases at V and 2 bases at J, with 8 bases between the two ends. The CDR3 length is 13 residues. Germline V CDR1 and CDR2: MNHEY, SVGAGI. CDR3 DNA: TGTGCCAGCAGGGGTAGCGGCAATCAGCCCCAGCATTTT. The encoded protein is CASRGSGNQPQHF.

This chain uses TRBV18 with TRBJ2-7; 8 bases line up with TRBD2. Germline assignment: CDR1 KGHSH and CDR2 LQKENI. J gave up 3 bases and V 0 bases, and 10 bases lay outside the gene matches. The CDR3 is 17 amino acids. The CDR3 DNA reads TGTGCCAGCTCACCACCTCGTGAGGTAGCGGGGAACTACGAGCAGTACTTC. Residues: CASSPPREVAGNYEQYF. The complete variable domain, with remaining parts taken from reference TRBV18 and TRBJ2-7, reads NAGVMQNPRHLVRRRGQEARLRCSPMKGHSHVYWYRQLPEEGLKFMVYLQKENIIDESGMPKERFSAEFPKEGPSILRIQQVVRGDSAAYFCASSPPREVAGNYEQYFGPGTRLTVT.

The chain couples TRBV24-1 to TRBJ2-3; D may correspond to TRBD1 or TRBD2 (5 bases each). V gave up 5 bases and J gave up 2 bases, with 10 bases separating them. CDR1 is KGHDR and CDR2 is SFDVKD in the germline V gene. This CDR3 spans 14 amino acids. CDR3 coding DNA: TGTGCCACCAGTGGTAGGGACCTCACAGATACGCAGTATTTT. Amino acid sequence: CATSGRDLTDTQYF.

The CDR3 nucleotides read TGTGCCAGCAGCCAAACAAATCAGCCCCAGCATTTT. Its protein product is CASSQTNQPQHF. J is TRBJ1-5 and V is TRBV14; D is uncertain. Per the germline V gene, CDR1 is SGHDN and CDR2 is FVKESK. Trimming removed 2 bases at V and 4 bases at J, with 3 bases between. CDR3 length: 12 residues.

V gene TRBV6-5 combines with J gene TRBJ1-1, with a weak D call TRBD1 (5 bases). The V end lost 4 bases, the J end lost 10 bases, and 25 bases lay between the germline ends. The germline CDR1 and CDR2 sequences are MNHEY and SVGAGI. The CDR3 has 16 residues. CDR3 in amino acids: CASSWGQGGSSSGAFF. DNA of the CDR3: TGTGCCAGCAGTTGGGGCCAGGGAGGGTCTAGTTCGGGAGCTTTCTTT.

The chain employs TRBV11-2 and TRBJ2-7, with 10 bases identical to TRBD1. After removal of 5 bases from V and 4 bases from J, the junction contained 8 bases not matched to a gene. Looked up from germline, CDR1 is SGHAT and CDR2 is FQNNGV. The CDR3 totals 15 residues. CDR3 region: CASSDPGQGMYEQYF. Written as DNA, the CDR3 is TGTGCCAGCAGCGACCCGGGACAGGGGATGTACGAGCAGTACTTC.

The CDR3 reads CASSFSGQDTEAFF. The DNA of the CDR3 is TGCGCCAGCAGCTTCTCAGGACAGGACACTGAAGCTTTCTTT. The rearrangement joins TRBV5-1 to TRBJ1-1, with TRBD1 matching over 7 bases. CDR3 length equals 14 residues. Germline CDR1 and CDR2: SGHRS and YFSETQ. V gave up 2 bases and J gave up 3 bases; unmatched junction bases: 4.

This chain links TRBV5-1 with TRBJ1-6; 9 nucleotides line up with TRBD1. Looked up from germline, CDR1 is SGHRS and CDR2 is YFSETQ. The length of the CDR3 is 14 residues. V trimming: 6 bases; J trimming: 10 bases; junction bases outside the gene matches: 8. CDR3 amino acids: CASTKDRGISPLHF. CDR3 bases: TGCGCCAGCACCAAGGACAGGGGTATATCACCCCTCCACTTT.

This chain joins TRBV7-3 and TRBJ1-1, with TRBD1 as a possible D gene (6 bases). CDR3 length: 13 amino acids. From germline, CDR1 is SGHTA and CDR2 FQGTGA. V gave up 5 bases and J gave up 1 base, with 8 bases separating them. CDR3 nucleotides: TGTGCCAGCAGCCTGGACAGGAACACTGAAGCTTTCTTT. Translated: CASSLDRNTEAFF.

CDR3 loop: CASFYGGGTGELFF. CDR3 nucleotides: TGCGCCAGCTTCTACGGTGGGGGGACCGGGGAGCTGTTTTTT. This rearrangement joins TRBV5-1 to TRBJ2-2, with D perhaps matching TRBD2 (6 bases). This CDR3 has 14 amino acids. Per the germline V gene, CDR1 is SGHRS and CDR2 is YFSETQ. The V end was cut by 7 bases, the J end by 5 bases, with 15 bases between.

The V call is TRBV6-6, the J call TRBJ2-2; D remains unclear. CDR3 length equals 14 residues. Trimming cost V 4 bases and J 1 base, with 7 bases left between them. The V gene's germline CDR1 is MNHNY and CDR2 SVGAGI (reference sequence). DNA for the CDR3: TGTGCCAGCAGTTCTTCAGTGAACACCGGGGAGCTGTTTTTT. Its protein is CASSSSVNTGELFF.

CDR3 nucleotides: TGCAGCGTTGGAGAGGGGTTGGGAGAGCAGTACGTC. This sequence encodes CSVGEGLGEQYV. The chain carries TRBV29-1 and TRBJ2-7; D may be TRBD1 or TRBD2 (5 bases each). Germline V gene lookup returns CDR1 SQVTM and CDR2 ANQGSEA. V lost 4 bases and J lost 7, with 14 bases in between. This CDR3 region has 12 residues.

V is TRBV12-3 or TRBV12-4 and J is TRBJ1-5; D is undetermined. V was pared by 2 bases and J by 4 bases, with 6 bases between. The CDR3 has 13 residues. The CDR3 reads CASSLNQNQPQHF. CDR3 coding DNA: TGTGCCAGCAGTTTAAACCAGAATCAGCCCCAGCATTTT.

The chain uses TRBV5-4 and TRBJ2-3; 7 nucleotides align to TRBD1. Losses at the gene ends were 6 bases for V and 0 bases for J; bases not matched to a gene: 7. Germline CDR1 is SGHNT and CDR2 is YYREEE (reference sequence). CDR3 length equals 15 residues. This CDR3 reads CASMPQGSSTDTQYF. The CDR3, as DNA: TGTGCCAGCATGCCACAGGGGTCTAGCACAGATACGCAGTATTTT.

The J gene is TRBJ2-5, the V gene TRBV18, with 12 bases matching TRBD2. The CDR3 has 15 amino acids. Germline V lookup: CDR1 KGHSH, CDR2 LQKENI. V was clipped by 3 bases and J by 5 bases; unmatched bases: 4. The CDR3: CASSPPTSGGETQYF. For the CDR3, the DNA is TGTGCCAGCTCACCCCCCACTAGCGGGGGGGAGACCCAGTACTTC.

The CDR3 sequence: CASSLGWDRGTGELFF. The CDR3 nucleotides are TGTGCCAGCAGTTTAGGTTGGGACAGGGGAACCGGGGAGCTGTTTTTT. J is TRBJ2-2 and V is TRBV27, with 10 bases fitting TRBD1. Germline V gene sequence: CDR1 MNHEY, CDR2 SMNVEV (reference sequence). This CDR3 comprises 16 residues. V was clipped by 2 bases and J by 5 bases; unmatched bases: 5.

This clone was seen a single time. J is TRBJ1-6 and V is TRBV18, with no clear D. Germline CDR1 reads KGHSH; CDR2 reads LQKENI. With 6 bases removed from V and 7 bases from J, the gap between germline ends came to 16 bases. The CDR3 is 15 amino acids. The CDR3 DNA reads TGTGCCAGCTCCCTTACGGGCGGCACCAATTCACCCCTCCACTTT. It encodes CASSLTGGTNSPLHF.